These 5 T cell receptor beta chains came from one sample sequenced in a study of T cells after yellow fever vaccination. A single record per CDR3 protein comes from TCRdb applying MiXCR to the 5' RACE reads. Among 45,000 to 65,000 distinct CDR3 sequences listed, about 6.6% were seen once. This specimen was CD8+ T cells not binding an NS4B(214-222) dextramer, sorted from PBMCs, taken more than 40 days after the first yellow fever vaccination. The source of these receptors is a man aged 18 to 29 who received the YFV17D yellow fever vaccine.

In this sample, this clonotype turned up a few times. The V gene is TRBV4-3, the J gene TRBJ1-1, with 12 bases matching TRBD1. The length of the CDR3 is 17 residues. Germline CDR1 and CDR2: LGHNA and YSLEER. V was pared by 5 bases and J by 2 bases, with 9 bases of the junction left unmatched. CDR3 DNA: TGCGCCAGCAGCGAACGGGGACAGGGGGCGCTTAACACTGAAGCTTTCTTT. This translates into CASSERGQGALNTEAFF.

This clonotype was seen more than once but under ten times. The rearrangement uses TRBV7-9 and TRBJ2-1; the match to TRBD2 covers 9 bases. Trimming removed 0 bases from V and 7 bases from J; junction bases left unmatched: 4. Per the germline V gene, CDR1 is SEHNR and CDR2 is FQNEAQ (reference sequence). The CDR3 consists of 15 residues. The CDR3 loop is CASSLAREGGNEQFF. The CDR3 nucleotides are TGTGCCAGCAGCTTAGCGCGGGAGGGCGGGAATGAGCAGTTCTTC.

The V call is TRBV7-9, the J call TRBJ1-1; no definite D call. The CDR3 is 15 amino acids. Deletions cut 4 bases from V and 1 base from J, with 13 bases between. CDR1 SEHNR and CDR2 FQNEAQ come from the germline V gene (reference sequence). CDR3 protein: CASSWREGGNTEAFF. For the CDR3, the DNA is TGTGCCAGCAGCTGGCGGGAGGGAGGGAACACTGAAGCTTTCTTT.

This clonotype was detected ten times or more. The rearrangement links TRBV12-3 or TRBV12-4 to TRBJ1-5; no definite D call. V was cut by 3 bases and J by 6 bases, with 12 bases left in between. The CDR3 is 14 residues long. In nucleotides, the CDR3 is TGTGCCAGCAGTTTTAGAGAAGGAGGTCAGCCCCAGCATTTT. This translates into CASSFREGGQPQHF.

The sample holds a few counts of this clonotype. V and J are TRBV11-1 and TRBJ2-6, with 10 nucleotides matching TRBD1. The CDR3 totals 19 residues. In germline, CDR1 is SGHAT, CDR2 FQDESV (reference sequence). The junction had 13 bases not matched to a gene; V was cut back by 4 bases and J by 4 bases. CDR3: CASSYSPGQGIEGANVLTF. The DNA of the CDR3 is TGTGCCAGCAGCTACTCCCCGGGACAGGGGATAGAAGGGGCCAACGTCCTGACTTTC.